What follows is one TCR beta chain and its context. The antigen remains unidentified. Isolated PBMCs totaled at least 6 million in each sample. Combining a sample-barcoded 5' primer with a J-beta primer mix, a second PCR ran for roughly 7 to 12 cycles. In TCRdb, the 5' RACE reads were re-called with MiXCR into one record per CDR3 protein. Of 1 million or so distinct CDR3 sequences detected, about 25% appear once; the ten largest clones hold about 0.69%. This record belongs to a study of blood T cells in healthy people across ages. Study conclusions and caveats: Per million T cells, TCR beta diversity dropped about linearly as age rose. The study found more naive CD4+ cells and higher diversity in long-lived than aged donors.

Germline assignment: CDR1 SGHTA and CDR2 FQGNSA. The CDR3 runs to 18 residues. J was trimmed by 2 bases and V by 4 bases; bases with no gene match: 14. This sample also appeared in a second study, on T cells of mothers and their children. This second study says: Unrelated mother-child pairs always had slightly, but never significantly, lower normalized overlap than related pairs.

The material sequenced was blood. The source is a girl aged 2 to 10 in good health. This chain joins TRBV7-2 and TRBJ2-5; 9 bases fit TRBD2. Here the CDR3 DNA reads TGTGCCAGCAGCTCCCAGGTACCTAGCGGGACGATTCAAGAGACCCAGTACTTC. This sequence encodes CASSSQVPSGTIQETQYF.